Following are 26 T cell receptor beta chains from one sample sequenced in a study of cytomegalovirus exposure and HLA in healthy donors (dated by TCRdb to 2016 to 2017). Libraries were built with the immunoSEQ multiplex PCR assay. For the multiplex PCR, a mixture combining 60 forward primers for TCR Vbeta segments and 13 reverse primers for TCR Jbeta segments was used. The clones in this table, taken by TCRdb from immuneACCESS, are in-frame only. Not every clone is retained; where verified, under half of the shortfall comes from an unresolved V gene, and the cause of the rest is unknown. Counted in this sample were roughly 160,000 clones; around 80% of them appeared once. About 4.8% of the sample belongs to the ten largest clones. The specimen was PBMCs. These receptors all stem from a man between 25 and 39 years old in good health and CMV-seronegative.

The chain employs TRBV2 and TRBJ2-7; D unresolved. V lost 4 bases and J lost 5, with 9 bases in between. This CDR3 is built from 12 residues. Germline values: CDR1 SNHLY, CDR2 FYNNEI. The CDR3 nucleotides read TGTGCCAGCAGTGCCGGGTTTCACGAGCAGTACTTC. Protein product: CASSAGFHEQYF.

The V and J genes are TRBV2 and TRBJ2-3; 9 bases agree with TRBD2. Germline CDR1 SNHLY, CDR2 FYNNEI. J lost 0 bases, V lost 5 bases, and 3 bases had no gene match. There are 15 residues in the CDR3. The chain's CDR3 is CASSSTSGSTDTQYF. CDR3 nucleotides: TGTGCCAGCAGTTCGACTAGCGGTAGCACAGATACGCAGTATTTT.

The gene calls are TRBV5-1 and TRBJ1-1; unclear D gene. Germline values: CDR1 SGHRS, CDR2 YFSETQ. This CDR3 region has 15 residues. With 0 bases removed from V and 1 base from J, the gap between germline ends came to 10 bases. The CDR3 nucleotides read TGCGCCAGCAGCTTGGTTGGGAGAGGGAACACTGAAGCTTTCTTT. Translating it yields CASSLVGRGNTEAFF.

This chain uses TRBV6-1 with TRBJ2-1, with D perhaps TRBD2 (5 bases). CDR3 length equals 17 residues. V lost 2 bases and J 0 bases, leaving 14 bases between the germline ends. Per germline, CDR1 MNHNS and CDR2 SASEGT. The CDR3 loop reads CASSERVAYLSYNEQFF. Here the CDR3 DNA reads TGTGCCAGCAGTGAAAGGGTAGCGTATCTCTCCTACAATGAGCAGTTCTTC.

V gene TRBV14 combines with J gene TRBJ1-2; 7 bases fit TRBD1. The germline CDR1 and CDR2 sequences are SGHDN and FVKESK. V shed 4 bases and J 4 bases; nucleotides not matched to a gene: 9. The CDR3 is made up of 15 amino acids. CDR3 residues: CASSPRQGAGYGYTF. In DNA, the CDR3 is TGTGCCAGCAGCCCCCGACAGGGTGCGGGCTATGGCTACACCTTC.

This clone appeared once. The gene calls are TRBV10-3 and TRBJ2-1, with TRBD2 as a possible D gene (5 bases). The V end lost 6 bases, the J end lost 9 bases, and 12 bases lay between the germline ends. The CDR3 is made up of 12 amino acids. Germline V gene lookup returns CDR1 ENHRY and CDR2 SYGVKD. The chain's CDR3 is CAIRMEAGEQFF. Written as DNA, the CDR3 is TGTGCCATCAGAATGGAGGCGGGTGAGCAGTTCTTC.

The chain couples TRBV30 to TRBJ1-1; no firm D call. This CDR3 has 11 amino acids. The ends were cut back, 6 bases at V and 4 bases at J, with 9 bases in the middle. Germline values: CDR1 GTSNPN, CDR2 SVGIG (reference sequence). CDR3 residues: CACHWATEAFF. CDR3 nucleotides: TGTGCCTGTCATTGGGCCACTGAAGCTTTCTTT.

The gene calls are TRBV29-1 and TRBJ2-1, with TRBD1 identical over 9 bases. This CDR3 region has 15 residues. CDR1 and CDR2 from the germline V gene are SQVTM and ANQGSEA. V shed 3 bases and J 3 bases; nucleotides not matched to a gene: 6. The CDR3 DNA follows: TGCAGCGTTGAGAGGGGGGACAGGGACTACAATGAGCAGTTCTTC. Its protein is CSVERGDRDYNEQFF.

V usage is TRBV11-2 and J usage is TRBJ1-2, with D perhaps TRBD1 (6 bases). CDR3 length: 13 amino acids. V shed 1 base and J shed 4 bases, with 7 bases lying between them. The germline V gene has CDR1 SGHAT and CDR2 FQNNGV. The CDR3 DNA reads TGTGCCAGCAGCTTAGGACAGGTCTATGGCTACACCTTC. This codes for CASSLGQVYGYTF.

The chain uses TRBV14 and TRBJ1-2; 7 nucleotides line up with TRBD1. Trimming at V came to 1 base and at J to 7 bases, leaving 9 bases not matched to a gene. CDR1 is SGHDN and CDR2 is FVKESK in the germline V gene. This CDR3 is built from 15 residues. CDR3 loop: CASSQVRTGSSGYTF. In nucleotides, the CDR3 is TGTGCCAGCAGCCAAGTCCGGACAGGTTCGAGTGGCTACACCTTC.

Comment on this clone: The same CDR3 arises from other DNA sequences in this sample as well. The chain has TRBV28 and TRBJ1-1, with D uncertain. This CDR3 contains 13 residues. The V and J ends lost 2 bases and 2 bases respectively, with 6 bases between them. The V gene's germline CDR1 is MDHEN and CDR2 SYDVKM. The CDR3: CASSLGRNTEAFF. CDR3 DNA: TGTGCCAGCAGTTTAGGGCGAAACACTGAAGCTTTCTTT.

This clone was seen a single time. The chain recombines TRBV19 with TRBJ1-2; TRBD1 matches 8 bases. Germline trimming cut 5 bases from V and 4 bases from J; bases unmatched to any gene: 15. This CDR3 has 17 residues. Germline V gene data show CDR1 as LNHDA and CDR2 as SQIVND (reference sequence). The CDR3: CASSPPAGGASIYGYTF. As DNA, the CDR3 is TGTGCCAGTAGTCCCCCTGCAGGGGGCGCCTCAATCTATGGCTACACCTTC.

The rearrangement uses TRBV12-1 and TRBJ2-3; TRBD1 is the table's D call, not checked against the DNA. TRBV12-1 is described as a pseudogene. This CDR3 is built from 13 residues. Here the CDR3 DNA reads TGTGCCAGACACCAGGGGGGCACAGATACGCAGTATTTT. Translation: CARHQGGTDTQYF.

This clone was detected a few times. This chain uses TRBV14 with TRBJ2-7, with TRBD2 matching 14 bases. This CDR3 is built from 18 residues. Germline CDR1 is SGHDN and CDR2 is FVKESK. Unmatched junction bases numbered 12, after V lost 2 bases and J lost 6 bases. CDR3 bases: TGTGCCAGCAGCCAATTCGGACTAGCGGGGGGCCGACCCCGCGAGCAGTACTTC. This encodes CASSQFGLAGGRPREQYF.

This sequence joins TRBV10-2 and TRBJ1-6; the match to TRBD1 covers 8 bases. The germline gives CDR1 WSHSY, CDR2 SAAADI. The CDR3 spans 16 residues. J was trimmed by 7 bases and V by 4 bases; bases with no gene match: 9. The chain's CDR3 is CASSVNTGQVNSPLHF. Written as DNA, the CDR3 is TGCGCCAGCAGTGTAAACACGGGACAGGTGAATTCACCCCTCCACTTT.

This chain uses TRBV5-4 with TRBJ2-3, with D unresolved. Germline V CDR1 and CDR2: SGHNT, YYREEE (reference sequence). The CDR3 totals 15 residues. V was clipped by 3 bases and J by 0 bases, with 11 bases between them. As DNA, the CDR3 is TGTGCCAGCAGCTCCCCCCGGGTGAGCACAGATACGCAGTATTTT. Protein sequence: CASSSPRVSTDTQYF.

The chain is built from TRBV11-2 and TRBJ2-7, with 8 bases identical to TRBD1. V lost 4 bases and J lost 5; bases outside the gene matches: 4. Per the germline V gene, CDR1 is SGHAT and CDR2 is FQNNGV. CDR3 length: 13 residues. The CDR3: CASSWTGNDEQYF. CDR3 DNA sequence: TGTGCCAGCAGCTGGACAGGGAACGACGAGCAGTACTTC.

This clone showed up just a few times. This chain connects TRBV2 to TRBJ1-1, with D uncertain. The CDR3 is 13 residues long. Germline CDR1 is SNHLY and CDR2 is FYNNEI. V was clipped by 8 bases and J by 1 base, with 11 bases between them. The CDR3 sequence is CASRWGGNTEAFF. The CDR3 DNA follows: TGTGCCAGCCGGTGGGGAGGGAACACTGAAGCTTTCTTT.

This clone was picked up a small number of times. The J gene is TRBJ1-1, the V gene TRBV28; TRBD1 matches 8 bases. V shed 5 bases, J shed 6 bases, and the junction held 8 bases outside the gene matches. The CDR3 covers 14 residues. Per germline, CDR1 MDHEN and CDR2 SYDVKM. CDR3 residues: CASSPRTGWPEAFF. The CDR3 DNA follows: TGTGCCAGCAGTCCCAGGACAGGGTGGCCTGAAGCTTTCTTT.

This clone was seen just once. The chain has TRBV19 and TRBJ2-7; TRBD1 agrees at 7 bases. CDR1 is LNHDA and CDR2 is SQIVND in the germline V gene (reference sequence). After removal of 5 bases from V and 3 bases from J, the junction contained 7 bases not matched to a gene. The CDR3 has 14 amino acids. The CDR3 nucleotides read TGTGCCAGTAGTCCTAGACAGGGCGTCTACGAGCAGTACTTC. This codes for CASSPRQGVYEQYF.

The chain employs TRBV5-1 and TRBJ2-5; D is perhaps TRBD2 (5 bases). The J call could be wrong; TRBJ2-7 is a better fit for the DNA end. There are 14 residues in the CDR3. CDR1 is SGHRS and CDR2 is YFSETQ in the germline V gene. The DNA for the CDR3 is TGCGCCAGCAGCTTGGGAACTAGCTCCTACGAGCAGTACTTC. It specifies CASSLGTSSYEQYF.

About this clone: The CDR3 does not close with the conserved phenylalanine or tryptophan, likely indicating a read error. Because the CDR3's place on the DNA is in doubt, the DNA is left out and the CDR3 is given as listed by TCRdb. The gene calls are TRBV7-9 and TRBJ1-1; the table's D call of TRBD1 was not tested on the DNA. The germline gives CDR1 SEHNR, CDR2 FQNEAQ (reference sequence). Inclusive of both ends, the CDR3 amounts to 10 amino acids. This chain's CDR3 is CASSLEGGQV.

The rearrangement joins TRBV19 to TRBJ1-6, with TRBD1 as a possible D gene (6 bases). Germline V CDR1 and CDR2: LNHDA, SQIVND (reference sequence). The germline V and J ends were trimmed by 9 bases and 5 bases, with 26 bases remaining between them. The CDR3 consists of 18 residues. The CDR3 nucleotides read TGTGCCAGCAGATGGTCCGCAGGGCCACAGGGCCATAATTCACCCCTCCACTTT. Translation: CASRWSAGPQGHNSPLHF.

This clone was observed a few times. As DNA, the CDR3 is TGTGCCAGCAGCGTAGCTCCAGGGAGGGATTCACCCCTCCACTTT. Translating gives CASSVAPGRDSPLHF. This rearrangement joins TRBV9 to TRBJ1-6, with a weak D call TRBD1 (5 bases). CDR1 and CDR2 from the germline V gene are SGDLS and YYNGEE. The CDR3 totals 15 residues. Deletions cut 0 bases from V and 8 bases from J, with 12 bases between.

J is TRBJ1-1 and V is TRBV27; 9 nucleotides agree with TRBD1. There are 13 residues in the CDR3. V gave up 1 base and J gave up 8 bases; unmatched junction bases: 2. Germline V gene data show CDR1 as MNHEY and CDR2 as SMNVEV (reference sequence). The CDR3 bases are TGTGCCAGCAGTTTATGGGGGACAGGGGAAGCTTTCTTT. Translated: CASSLWGTGEAFF.

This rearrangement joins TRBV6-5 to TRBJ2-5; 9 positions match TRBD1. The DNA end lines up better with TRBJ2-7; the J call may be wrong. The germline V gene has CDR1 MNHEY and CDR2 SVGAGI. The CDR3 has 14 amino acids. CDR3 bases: TGTGCCAGCAGACGGGACAGGGCAAATCCCGAGCAGTACTTC. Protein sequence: CASRRDRANPEQYF.